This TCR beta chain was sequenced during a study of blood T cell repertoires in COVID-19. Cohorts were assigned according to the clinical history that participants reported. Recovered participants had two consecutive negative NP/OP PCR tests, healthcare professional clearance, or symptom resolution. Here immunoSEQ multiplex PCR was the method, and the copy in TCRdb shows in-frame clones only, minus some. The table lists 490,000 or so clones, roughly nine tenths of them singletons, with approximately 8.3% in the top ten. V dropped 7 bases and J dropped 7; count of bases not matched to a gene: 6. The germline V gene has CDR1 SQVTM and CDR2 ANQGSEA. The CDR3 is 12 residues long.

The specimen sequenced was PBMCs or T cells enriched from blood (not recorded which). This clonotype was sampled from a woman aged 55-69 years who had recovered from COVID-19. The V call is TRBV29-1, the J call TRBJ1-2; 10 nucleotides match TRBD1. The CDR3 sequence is CSAETGGGGYTF. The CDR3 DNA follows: TGCAGCGCCGAGACAGGGGGCGGTGGCTACACCTTC.